The clone carrying this T cell receptor beta chain was found once. Clones were sequenced by immunoSEQ multiplex PCR, and TCRdb holds only the in-frame ones, with some missing. The table lists 150,000 to 200,000 clones, 80% to 95% of them singletons. The V gene end was trimmed by 3 bases and the J gene end by 5 bases; junction bases not matched to a gene: 12. The germline V gene has CDR1 LNHDA and CDR2 SQIVND (reference sequence). The CDR3 loop spans 17 amino acids. The sample is drawn from a study of T cell responses to AZD1222 COVID-19 vaccine. The clonotype comes from an adult in good health. This specimen was peripheral blood, taken on day 0 of AZD1222 vaccination. This chain uses TRBV19 with TRBJ1-5, with TRBD1 identical over 8 bases. Here the CDR3 reads CASSIGTLRQGYQPQHF. The CDR3, as DNA: TGTGCCAGTAGTATCGGGACCCTAAGACAGGGGTATCAGCCCCAGCATTTT.